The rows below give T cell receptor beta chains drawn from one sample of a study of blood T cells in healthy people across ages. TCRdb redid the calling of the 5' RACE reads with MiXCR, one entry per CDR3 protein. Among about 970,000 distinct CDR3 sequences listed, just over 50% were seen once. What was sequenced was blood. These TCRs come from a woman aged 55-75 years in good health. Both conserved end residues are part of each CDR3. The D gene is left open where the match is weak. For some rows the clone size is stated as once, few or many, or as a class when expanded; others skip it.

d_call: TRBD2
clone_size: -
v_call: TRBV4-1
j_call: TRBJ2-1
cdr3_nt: TGCGCCAGCAGGGACACTAGCGGGGTTACCTACAATGAGCAGTTCTTC
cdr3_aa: CASRDTSGVTYNEQFF

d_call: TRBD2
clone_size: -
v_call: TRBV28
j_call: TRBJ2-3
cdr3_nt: TGTGCCAGCAGTCGGACTAGCGGGAGCCCAGATACGCAGTATTTT
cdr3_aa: CASSRTSGSPDTQYF

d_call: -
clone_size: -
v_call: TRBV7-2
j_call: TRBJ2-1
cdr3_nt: TGTGCCAGCAGCCCGGGGGTTAGCGGCTACAATGAGCAGTTCTTC
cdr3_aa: CASSPGVSGYNEQFF

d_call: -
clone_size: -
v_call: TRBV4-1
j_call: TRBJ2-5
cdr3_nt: TGCGCCAGCAGCCAAGAAGCGGGCTTGCAAGAGACCCAGTACTTC
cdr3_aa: CASSQEAGLQETQYF

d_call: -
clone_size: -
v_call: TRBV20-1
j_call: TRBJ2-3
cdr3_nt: TGCAGCTTGCAGGGAAGCACAGATACGCAGTATTTT
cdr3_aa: CSLQGSTDTQYF

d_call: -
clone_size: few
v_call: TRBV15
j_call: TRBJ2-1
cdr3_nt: TGTGCCACCAGCAGAGCCCCTGAGGGCGCGGGCAATGAGCAGTTCTTC
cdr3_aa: CATSRAPEGAGNEQFF

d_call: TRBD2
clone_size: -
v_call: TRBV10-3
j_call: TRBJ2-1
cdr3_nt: TGTGCCATCAGTGAGTCGAAAGCGGGAACCTACAATGAGCAGTTCTTC
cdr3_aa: CAISESKAGTYNEQFF

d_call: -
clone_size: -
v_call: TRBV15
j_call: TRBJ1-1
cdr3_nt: TGTGCCACCAGCAGAGACAGACCCGCGGAAGCTTTCTTT
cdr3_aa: CATSRDRPAEAFF

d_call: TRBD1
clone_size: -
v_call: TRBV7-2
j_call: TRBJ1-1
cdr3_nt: TGTGCCAGCAGCCCATTCAACAGGGGCACTGAAGCTTTCTTT
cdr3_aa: CASSPFNRGTEAFF

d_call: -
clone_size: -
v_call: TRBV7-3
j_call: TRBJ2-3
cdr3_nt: TGTGCCAACAGCTTTTTTGGGAGTACGCAGTATTTT
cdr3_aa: CANSFFGSTQYF

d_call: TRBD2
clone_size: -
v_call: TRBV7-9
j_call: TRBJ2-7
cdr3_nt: TGTGCCAGCAGCTTGGCGGGAGAGAGCTCCTACGAGCAGTACTTC
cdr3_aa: CASSLAGESSYEQYF

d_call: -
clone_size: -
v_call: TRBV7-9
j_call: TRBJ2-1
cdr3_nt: TGTGCCAGCAGCTTAGGCCTAGCCCCCACATACAGTGAGCAGTTCTTC
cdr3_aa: CASSLGLAPTYSEQFF

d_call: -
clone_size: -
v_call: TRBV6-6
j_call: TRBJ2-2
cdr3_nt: TGTGCCAGCAGTTACTCCCAGACACACGGGGAGCTGTTTTTT
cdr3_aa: CASSYSQTHGELFF

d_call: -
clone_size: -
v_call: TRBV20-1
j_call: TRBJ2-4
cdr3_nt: TGCAGTGCGAGTCCCCTGGGCAAGCAGTACTTC
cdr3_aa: CSASPLGKQYF

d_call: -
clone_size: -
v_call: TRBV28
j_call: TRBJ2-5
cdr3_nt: TGTGCCAGCAGTTTGCTGGGGGCGGGGAGCCAGTACTTC
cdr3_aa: CASSLLGAGSQYF

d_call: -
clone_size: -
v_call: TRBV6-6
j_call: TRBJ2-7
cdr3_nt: TGTGCCAGCAGTTACTCCGCTGGCCCGGTGGGGTACTTC
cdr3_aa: CASSYSAGPVGYF

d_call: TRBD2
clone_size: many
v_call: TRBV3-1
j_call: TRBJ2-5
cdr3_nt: TGTGCCAGCAGCCAAGGACTAGCGGGATCCCAAGAGACCCAGTACTTC
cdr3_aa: CASSQGLAGSQETQYF

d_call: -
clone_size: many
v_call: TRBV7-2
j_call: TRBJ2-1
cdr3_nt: TGTGCCAGCAGCTTAGCGCAGGGACTCCATCGCAATGAGCAGTTCTTC
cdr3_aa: CASSLAQGLHRNEQFF

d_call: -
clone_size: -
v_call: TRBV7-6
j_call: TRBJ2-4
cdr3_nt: TGTGCCAGCAGCTTAGAGATTCACTCAGAGCAGTACTTC
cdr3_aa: CASSLEIHSEQYF

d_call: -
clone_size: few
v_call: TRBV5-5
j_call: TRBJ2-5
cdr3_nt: TGTGCCAGCAGCTTGGGGACACAGGTTCAAGAGACCCAGTACTTC
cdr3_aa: CASSLGTQVQETQYF

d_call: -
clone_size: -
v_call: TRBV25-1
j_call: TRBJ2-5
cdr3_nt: TGTGCCAGCAGTGACATAGCTTGGGAGACCCAGTACTTC
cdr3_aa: CASSDIAWETQYF

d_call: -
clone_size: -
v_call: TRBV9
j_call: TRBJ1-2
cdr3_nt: TGTGCCAGCAGCAAACCGGACCTCAACTATGGCTACACCTTC
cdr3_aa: CASSKPDLNYGYTF

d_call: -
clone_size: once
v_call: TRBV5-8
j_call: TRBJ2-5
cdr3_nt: TGCGCCAGCAGCCAGAGGAGTGGGGTAGAGACCCAGTACTTC
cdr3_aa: CASSQRSGVETQYF

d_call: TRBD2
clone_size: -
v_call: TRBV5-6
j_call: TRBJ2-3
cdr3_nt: TGTGCCAGCAGCTTGGAGCTAGCGGGAGGGCCGGGTACGCAGTATTTT
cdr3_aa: CASSLELAGGPGTQYF

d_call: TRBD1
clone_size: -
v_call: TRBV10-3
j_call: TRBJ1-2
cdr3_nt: TGTGCCATCAGTGATGACAGGGGGACGGATGGCTACACCTTC
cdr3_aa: CAISDDRGTDGYTF

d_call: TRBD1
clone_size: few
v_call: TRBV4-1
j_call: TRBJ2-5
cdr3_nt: TGCGCCAGCAGCCAAGATGGGACAGATCAAGAGACCCAGTACTTC
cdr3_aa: CASSQDGTDQETQYF

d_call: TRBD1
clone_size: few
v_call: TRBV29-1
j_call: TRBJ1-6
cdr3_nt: TGCAGCGTTGGGGACAGTGTGGAGAATTCACCCCTCCACTTT
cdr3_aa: CSVGDSVENSPLHF

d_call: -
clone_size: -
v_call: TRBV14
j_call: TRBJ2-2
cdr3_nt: TGTGCCAGCAGCCAAGATACGAACACCGGGGAGCTGTTTTTT
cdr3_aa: CASSQDTNTGELFF

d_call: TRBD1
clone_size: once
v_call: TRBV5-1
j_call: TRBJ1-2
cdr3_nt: TGCGCCAGCAGCAAAGGGGACAGGGGGCTTGGCTACACCTTC
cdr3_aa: CASSKGDRGLGYTF

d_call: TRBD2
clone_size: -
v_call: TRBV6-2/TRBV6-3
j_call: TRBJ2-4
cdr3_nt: TGTGCCAGCAGTTACTCCGGGACTAGCCTGCAAAACATTCAGTACTTC
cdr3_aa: CASSYSGTSLQNIQYF

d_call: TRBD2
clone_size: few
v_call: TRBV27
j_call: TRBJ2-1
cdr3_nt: TGTGCCAGCAGAGGACTAGCGGGCCGCTCCTACAATGAGCAGTTCTTC
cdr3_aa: CASRGLAGRSYNEQFF

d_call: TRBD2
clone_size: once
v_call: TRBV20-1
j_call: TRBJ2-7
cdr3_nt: TGCAGTGCTAGGCGACTAGCGGGAAGGAACAATGAGCAGTACTTC
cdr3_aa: CSARRLAGRNNEQYF

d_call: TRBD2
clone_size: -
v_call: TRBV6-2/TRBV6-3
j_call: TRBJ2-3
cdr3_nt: TGTGCCAGCAGACTAGCGGATACAGATACGCAGTATTTT
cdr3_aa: CASRLADTDTQYF

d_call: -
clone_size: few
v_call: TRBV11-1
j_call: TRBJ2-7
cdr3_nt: TGTGCCAGCAGCTTGGAAGTGGGGATCTCCTACGAGCAGTACTTC
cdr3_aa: CASSLEVGISYEQYF

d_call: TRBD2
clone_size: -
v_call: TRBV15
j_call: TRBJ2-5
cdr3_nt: TGTGCCACCGGCAGAGATACCGGGAGGACCTTAGGGCCTACTACGAACAAGCAGTACTTC
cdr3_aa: CATGRDTGRTLGPTTNKQYF

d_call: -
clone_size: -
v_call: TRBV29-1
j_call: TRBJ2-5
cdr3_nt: TGCAGCGTTTCACAGAACCAAGAGACCCAGTACTTC
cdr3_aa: CSVSQNQETQYF

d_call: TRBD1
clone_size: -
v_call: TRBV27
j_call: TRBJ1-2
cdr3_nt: TGTGCCGGCAGTACCTTACAGGGGGACGGCTACACCTTC
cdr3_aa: CAGSTLQGDGYTF

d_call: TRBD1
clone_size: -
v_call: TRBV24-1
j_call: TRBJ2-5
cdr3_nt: TGTGCCACCAGTGCCTCCGGGACAGGGAATAAGGAGACCCAGTACTTC
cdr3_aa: CATSASGTGNKETQYF

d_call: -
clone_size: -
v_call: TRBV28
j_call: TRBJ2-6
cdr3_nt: TGTGCCAGCAGTCCTACCAGGGACTCTGGGGCCAACGTCCTGACTTTC
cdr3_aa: CASSPTRDSGANVLTF

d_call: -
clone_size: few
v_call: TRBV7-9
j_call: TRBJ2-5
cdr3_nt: TGTGCCAGCAGCCCTAATGACAGTCCAGAGACCCAGTACTTC
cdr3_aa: CASSPNDSPETQYF

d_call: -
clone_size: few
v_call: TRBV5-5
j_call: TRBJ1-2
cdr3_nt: TGTGCCAGCAGCTTGGCCGGGGGGACGACGCTCTATGGCTACACCTTC
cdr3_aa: CASSLAGGTTLYGYTF